Below, 27 T cell receptor beta chains from the same sample are listed, as sequenced in a study of blood T cell repertoires in COVID-19. Sequencing was performed with immunoSEQ multiplex PCR; in TCRdb, only in-frame clones are kept and a portion is missing. Here the sample spans some 30,000 clones, approximately 88% being singletons. The specimen sequenced was peripheral blood. These receptors were obtained from a man in his 70s with active COVID-19.

The chain has TRBV28 and TRBJ2-7, with 7 bases lining up with TRBD1. V lost 5 bases and J lost 4; bases outside the gene matches: 8. The CDR3 covers 14 residues. The germline V gene has CDR1 MDHEN and CDR2 SYDVKM. As DNA, the CDR3 is TGTGCCAGCAGTCCGGGACAGACTCCTTACGAGCAGTACTTC. Its translation is CASSPGQTPYEQYF.

The chain carries TRBV15 and TRBJ2-3; D is possibly TRBD2 (6 bases). Per germline, CDR1 LNHNV and CDR2 YYDKDF (reference sequence). The CDR3 loop spans 12 amino acids. Trimming cost V 10 bases and J 3 bases, with 11 bases left between them. Here the CDR3 DNA reads TGTGCCATTATGGCGGGAACAGATACGCAGTATTTT. Residues: CAIMAGTDTQYF. The whole variable domain, filled in from reference TRBV15 and TRBJ2-3, reads DAMVIQNPRYQVTQFGKPVTLSCSQTLNHNVMYWYQQKSSQAPKLLFHYYDKDFNNEADTPDNFQSRRPNTSFCFLDIRSPGLGDTAMYLCAIMAGTDTQYFGPGTRLTVL.

The rearrangement joins TRBV3-1 (or the pseudogene TRBV3-2) to TRBJ1-2; no reliable D call. Trimming stripped 2 bases from V and 4 bases from J, with 14 bases between. CDR1 and CDR2 from the germline V gene are LGHDT and YNNKEL (reference sequence). The length of the CDR3 is 15 residues. The CDR3 spells CASSQRYDKLYGYTF. CDR3 nucleotides: TGTGCCAGCAGCCAACGTTACGACAAGCTCTATGGCTACACCTTC.

The chain joins TRBV6-2 or TRBV6-3 to TRBJ1-1; TRBD1 is a possible D gene (5 bases). The germline gives CDR1 MNHEY, CDR2 SVGEGT. This CDR3 region has 13 residues. Trimming stripped 2 bases from V and 4 bases from J, with 8 bases between. In DNA, the CDR3 is TGTGCCAGCAGTTACCCGACAGTCACTGAAGCTTTCTTT. Protein product: CASSYPTVTEAFF.

V gene TRBV13 combines with J gene TRBJ2-1, with 10 bases matching TRBD1. This CDR3 region has 16 residues. The V gene's germline CDR1 is PRHDT and CDR2 FYEKMQ (reference sequence). V trimming: 2 bases; J trimming: 9 bases; junction bases outside the gene matches: 10. The CDR3 DNA follows: TGTGCCAGCAGCTTATATGTGACAGGGGGCTGGAGTGAGCAGTTCTTC. Residues: CASSLYVTGGWSEQFF.

The gene calls are TRBV6-2 or TRBV6-3 and TRBJ1-1; D ambiguous. Germline V gene lookup returns CDR1 MNHEY and CDR2 SVGEGT. V was trimmed by 3 bases and J by 1 base, leaving 9 bases between them. The CDR3 consists of 14 residues. CDR3: CASSYPEANTEAFF. In nucleotides, the CDR3 is TGTGCCAGCAGTTATCCTGAGGCGAACACTGAAGCTTTCTTT.

The chain links TRBV6-1 to TRBJ2-7; D not certain. The CDR3 length is 15 residues. Germline values: CDR1 MNHNS, CDR2 SASEGT. The V end lost 3 bases, the J end lost 2 bases, and 14 bases lay between the germline ends. The CDR3 spells CASSERPEGTYEQYF. CDR3 nucleotide sequence: TGTGCCAGCAGTGAGCGGCCCGAAGGCACCTACGAGCAGTACTTC.

The genes are TRBV5-1 and TRBJ1-4, with TRBD1 matching 7 bases. The CDR3 has 16 residues. The J segment lost 5 bases and the V segment lost 5 bases, leaving 12 bases of the junction unmatched. CDR1 SGHRS and CDR2 YFSETQ come from the germline V gene. Written as DNA, the CDR3 is TGCGCCAGCAGTCCAGCCCCGACAGGGAACAATGAAAAACTGTTTTTT. Translating gives CASSPAPTGNNEKLFF.

The sample holds one count of this clone. This sequence joins TRBV9 and TRBJ2-7; 8 nucleotides align to TRBD1. Per germline, CDR1 SGDLS and CDR2 YYNGEE. This CDR3 has 15 amino acids. The V and J ends lost 2 bases and 7 bases, in that order; junction bases with no gene match: 11. CDR3 sequence: CASSVTGGSLREQYF. In nucleotides, the CDR3 is TGTGCCAGCAGCGTTACAGGGGGTAGTCTCAGAGAGCAGTACTTC.

J is TRBJ2-3 and V is TRBV9; D ambiguous. Germline-derived CDR1 and CDR2 are SGDLS and YYNGEE. There are 14 residues in the CDR3. V gave up 0 bases and J gave up 1 base, with 6 bases separating them. CDR3 coding DNA: TGTGCCAGCAGCGTAGTACCAGGCACAGATACGCAGTATTTT. It translates to CASSVVPGTDTQYF.

The rearrangement joins TRBV29-1 to TRBJ2-2; 8 bases align to TRBD1. V shed 6 bases, J shed 1 base, and the junction held 7 bases outside the gene matches. The germline V gene encodes CDR1 SQVTM and CDR2 ANQGSEA. The CDR3 consists of 15 residues. The CDR3 nucleotides read TGCAGCGTAAGGTCCGGGACAGGGAACACCGGGGAGCTGTTTTTT. As protein: CSVRSGTGNTGELFF.

The CDR3 here is CAWSVSGGSGNTIYF. In DNA, the CDR3 is TGTGCCTGGAGTGTATCAGGGGGCTCTGGAAACACCATATATTTT. The J gene is TRBJ1-3, the V gene TRBV30, with 7 bases identical to TRBD1. The CDR3 spans 15 residues. After removal of 0 bases from V and 0 bases from J, the junction contained 2 bases not matched to a gene. Germline V gives CDR1 GTSNPN, CDR2 SVGIG (reference sequence).

The rearrangement uses TRBV15 and TRBJ2-3; the match to TRBD2 covers 7 bases. This CDR3 is built from 17 residues. V gave up 0 bases and J gave up 3 bases; unmatched junction bases: 9. Germline CDR1 and CDR2: LNHNV and YYDKDF (reference sequence). CDR3: CATSRDKRGGETDTQYF. CDR3 bases: TGTGCCACCAGCAGAGATAAACGGGGAGGGGAGACAGATACGCAGTATTTT.

J is TRBJ2-3 and V is TRBV28, with TRBD2 matching 8 bases. The CDR3 contains 16 residues. Per germline, CDR1 MDHEN and CDR2 SYDVKM. V lost 1 base to trimming and J lost 2 bases; unmatched junction nucleotides: 5. Written as DNA, the CDR3 is TGTGCCAGCAGTTTATCGCTAGCGGGTGTCACAGATACGCAGTATTTT. Its translation: CASSLSLAGVTDTQYF.

The V gene is TRBV6-5, the J gene TRBJ1-2; tentatively, D is TRBD1 (5 bases). Germline CDR1 reads MNHEY; CDR2 reads SVGAGI. V shed 4 bases and J shed 2 bases, with 8 bases lying between them. There are 13 residues in the CDR3. DNA for the CDR3: TGTGCCAGCAGTTGGAACAGGAACTATGGCTACACCTTC. Its translation is CASSWNRNYGYTF.

The chain is built from TRBV7-9 and TRBJ2-7; the D gene is possibly TRBD2 (6 bases). Trimming removed 5 bases at V and 3 bases at J, with 20 bases between. Germline values: CDR1 SEHNR, CDR2 FQNEAQ (reference sequence). The CDR3 runs 16 residues. The CDR3 is CASSRGTSKTGYEQYF. As DNA, the CDR3 is TGTGCCAGCAGCCGTGGGACTTCCAAAACGGGCTACGAGCAGTACTTC.

This chain connects TRBV15 to TRBJ2-4; the D is unclear. This CDR3 is 15 amino acids long. Looked up from germline, CDR1 is LNHNV and CDR2 is YYDKDF (reference sequence). The V end lost 1 base, the J end lost 0 bases, and 7 bases lay between the germline ends. The CDR3 DNA reads as TGTGCCACCAGCAGAGTACTGATAGCCAAAAACATTCAGTACTTC. It specifies CATSRVLIAKNIQYF.

V is TRBV3-1 (or the pseudogene TRBV3-2) and J is TRBJ1-6, with 7 bases lining up with TRBD1. V lost 6 bases, J lost 7 bases, and 6 bases stayed unmatched. The CDR3 contains 14 residues. Germline assignment: CDR1 LGHDT and CDR2 YNNKEL (reference sequence). The DNA of the CDR3 is TGTGCCAGCAGGCTGGGACAGAAAAATTCACCCCTCCACTTT. It specifies CASRLGQKNSPLHF.

The V and J genes are TRBV27 and TRBJ2-1, with TRBD2 matching over 9 bases. The CDR3 length is 15 residues. Per the germline V gene, CDR1 is MNHEY and CDR2 is SMNVEV (reference sequence). The junction had 9 bases not matched to a gene; V was cut back by 6 bases and J by 6 bases. CDR3 amino acids: CASRIPGLAINEQFF. The CDR3 nucleotides are TGTGCCAGCAGAATACCGGGACTAGCAATCAATGAGCAGTTCTTC.

The chain combines TRBV11-3 with TRBJ2-3; possibly TRBD2 for D (6 bases). Germline CDR1 and CDR2: SGHNT and YENEEA. The CDR3 is 14 amino acids. V lost 5 bases to trimming and J lost 3 bases, with 12 bases between them. The CDR3 DNA reads as TGTGCCAGCAGCCCGGGACTGTCTACAGATACGCAGTATTTT. Protein: CASSPGLSTDTQYF.

The rearrangement uses TRBV28 and TRBJ2-5, with 8 bases matching TRBD2. V lost 6 bases, J lost 5 bases, and 17 bases stayed unmatched. CDR3 length: 17 amino acids. Germline assignment: CDR1 MDHEN and CDR2 SYDVKM. The CDR3 nucleotides are TGTGCCAGCAGGTCCCCGACTAGCGTAAGCCAAGGGGAGACCCAGTACTTC. Amino acids: CASRSPTSVSQGETQYF.

The chain couples TRBV29-1 to TRBJ2-7, with TRBD2 matching over 11 bases. The germline V gene encodes CDR1 SQVTM and CDR2 ANQGSEA. The CDR3 is 18 amino acids. The V and J ends lost 1 base and 0 bases, in that order; junction bases with no gene match: 11. CDR3 nucleotides: TGCAGCGTTGAAGTAACGGGAGGGACTAGCGGTAGCTCCTACGAGCAGTACTTC. It yields the protein CSVEVTGGTSGSSYEQYF.

This chain connects TRBV15 to TRBJ1-1; D gene unclear. The germline V and J ends were trimmed by 5 bases and 1 base, with 14 bases remaining between them. Germline V gene sequence: CDR1 LNHNV, CDR2 YYDKDF (reference sequence). The CDR3 is made up of 15 amino acids. Here the CDR3 DNA reads TGTGCCACCAGCGGCCCAGGAGGCTGGAACACTGAAGCTTTCTTT. Translated, it gives CATSGPGGWNTEAFF.

The CDR3 nucleotides are TGCAGCGCCGGCGTAACAGACTATGGCTACACCTTC. It specifies CSAGVTDYGYTF. The chain recombines TRBV29-1 with TRBJ1-2; no definite D call. Looked up from germline, CDR1 is SQVTM and CDR2 is ANQGSEA. V was shortened by 7 bases and J by 3 bases, with 12 bases between the two germline ends. This CDR3 region has 12 residues.

The V gene is TRBV20-1, the J gene TRBJ1-1; D unresolved. The CDR3 is 11 residues long. Trimming stripped 3 bases from V and 8 bases from J, with 10 bases between. CDR1 DFQATT and CDR2 SNEGSKA come from the germline V gene (reference sequence). This CDR3 is CSASLWLEAFF. As DNA, the CDR3 is TGCAGTGCTAGTTTGTGGCTGGAAGCTTTCTTT.

Only one count was recorded for this clone. The chain combines TRBV7-6 with TRBJ2-3; tentatively, D is TRBD2 (5 bases). The germline V gene encodes CDR1 SGHVS and CDR2 FNYEAQ. V dropped 3 bases and J dropped 2 bases, with 6 bases sitting between them. This CDR3 contains 13 residues. The CDR3 bases are TGTGCCAGCAGCTTCGGGAACACAGATACGCAGTATTTT. Translation: CASSFGNTDTQYF. Supplemented by reference TRBV7-6 and TRBJ2-3, the full variable domain reads GAGVSQSPRYKVTKRGQDVALRCDPISGHVSLYWYRQALGQGPEFLTYFNYEAQQDKSGLPNDRFSAERPEGSISTLTIQRTEQRDSAMYRCASSFGNTDTQYFGPGTRLTVL.

This clone appeared once. The chain is built from TRBV19 and TRBJ2-1; 9 nucleotides match TRBD2. Germline V CDR1 and CDR2: LNHDA, SQIVND (reference sequence). After removal of 5 bases from V and 7 bases from J, the junction contained 9 bases not matched to a gene. The CDR3 extends over 15 amino acids. CDR3 coding DNA: TGTGCCAGTAGTCCGGGGACTAGCCGACGGAATGAGCAGTTCTTC. Its protein is CASSPGTSRRNEQFF.